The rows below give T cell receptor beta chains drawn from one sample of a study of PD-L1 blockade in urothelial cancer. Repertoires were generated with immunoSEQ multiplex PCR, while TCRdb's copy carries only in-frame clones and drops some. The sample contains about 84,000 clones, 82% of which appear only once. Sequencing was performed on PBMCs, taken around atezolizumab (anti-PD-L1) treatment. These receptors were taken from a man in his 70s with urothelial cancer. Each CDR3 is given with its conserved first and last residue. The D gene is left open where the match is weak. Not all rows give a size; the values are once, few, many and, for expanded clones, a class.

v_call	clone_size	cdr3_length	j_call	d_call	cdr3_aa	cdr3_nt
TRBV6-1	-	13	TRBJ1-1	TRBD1	CASRQQGHTEAFF	TGTGCCAGCAGGCAACAGGGGCACACTGAAGCTTTCTTT
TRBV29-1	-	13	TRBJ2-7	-	CSVRSQRSYEQYF	TGCAGCGTTCGCAGTCAGAGGTCCTACGAGCAGTACTTC
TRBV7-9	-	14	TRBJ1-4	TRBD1	CASRPTGGGEKLFF	TGTGCCAGCAGGCCGACAGGGGGTGGGGAAAAACTGTTTTTT
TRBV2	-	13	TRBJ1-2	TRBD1	CASRDRALYGYTF	TGTGCCAGCAGGGACAGGGCCCTCTATGGCTACACCTTC
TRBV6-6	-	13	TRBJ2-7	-	CASTSGGSYEQYF	TGTGCCAGTACCTCCGGGGGTTCCTACGAGCAGTACTTC
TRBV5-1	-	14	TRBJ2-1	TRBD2	CASGETSGNNEQFF	TGCGCCAGCGGGGAGACTAGCGGGAACAATGAGCAGTTCTTC
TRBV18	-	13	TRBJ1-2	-	CASSPSGNYGYTF	TGTGCCAGCTCACCATCAGGGAACTATGGCTACACCTTC
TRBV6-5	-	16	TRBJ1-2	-	CASSFGRDNSNYGYTF	TGTGCCAGCAGTTTCGGCCGGGACAACTCTAACTATGGCTACACCTTC
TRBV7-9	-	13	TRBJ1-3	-	CASSLDRGNTIYF	TGTGCCAGCAGCTTAGACAGGGGAAACACCATATATTTT
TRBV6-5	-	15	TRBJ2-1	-	CASSYTLSSYNEQFF	TGTGCCAGCAGTTACACGCTAAGCTCCTACAATGAGCAGTTCTTC
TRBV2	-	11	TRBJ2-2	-	CASSAAGELFF	TGTGCCAGCAGTGCTGCCGGGGAGCTGTTTTTT
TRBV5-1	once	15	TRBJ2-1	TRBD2	CASSQLAGGAPEQFF	TGCGCCAGCAGCCAGTTAGCGGGAGGCGCGCCCGAGCAGTTCTTC
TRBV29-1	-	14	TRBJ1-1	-	CSVERGGIDTEAFF	TGCAGCGTTGAAAGGGGAGGGATTGACACTGAAGCTTTCTTT
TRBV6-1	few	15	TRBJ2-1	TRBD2	CASSTRLAGHNEQFF	TGTGCCAGCAGCACAAGACTAGCGGGGCACAATGAGCAGTTCTTC
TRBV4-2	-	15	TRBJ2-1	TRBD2	CASSQGSGGYNEQFF	TGTGCCAGCAGCCAAGGGAGCGGGGGGTACAATGAGCAGTTCTTC
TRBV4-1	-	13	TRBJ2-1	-	CASSQEGGGEQFF	TGCGCCAGCAGCCAAGAAGGGGGTGGAGAGCAGTTCTTC
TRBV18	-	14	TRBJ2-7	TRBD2	CASSQSGGSYEQYF	TGTGCCAGCTCCCAAAGCGGGGGGTCCTACGAGCAGTACTTC
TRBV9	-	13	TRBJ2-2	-	CASSVANPGELFF	TGTGCCAGCAGCGTAGCTAACCCCGGGGAGCTGTTTTTT
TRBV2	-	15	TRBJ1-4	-	CASSGQPRTNEKLFF	TGTGCCAGCAGTGGACAGCCTAGAACTAATGAAAAACTGTTTTTT
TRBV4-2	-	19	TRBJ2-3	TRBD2	CASSRTGTSGGASTDTQYF	TGTGCCAGCAGCCGTACCGGGACTAGCGGGGGGGCTAGCACAGATACGCAGTATTTT
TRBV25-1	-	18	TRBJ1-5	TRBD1	CASSELGDKDRYSQPQHF	TGTGCCAGCAGTGAATTAGGCGATAAGGACAGGTATTCCCAGCCCCAGCATTTT
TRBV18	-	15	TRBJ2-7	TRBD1	CASSPSSTGDVEQYF	TGTGCCAGCTCACCGTCATCGACAGGGGATGTCGAGCAGTACTTC
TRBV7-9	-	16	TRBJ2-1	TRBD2	CASRRPGLAGVSEQFF	TGTGCCAGCAGACGTCCGGGACTAGCGGGAGTGAGTGAGCAGTTCTTC
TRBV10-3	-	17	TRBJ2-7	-	CAISESKGQGGSYEQYF	TGTGCCATCAGTGAGTCGAAGGGTCAGGGAGGCTCCTACGAGCAGTACTTC
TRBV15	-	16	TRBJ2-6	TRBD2	CATSRDGTTGANVLTF	TGTGCCACCAGCAGAGATGGGACTACTGGGGCCAACGTCCTGACTTTC